One sample yielded the 10 T cell receptor beta chains listed below, sequenced in a study of blood T cell repertoires in COVID-19 (TCRdb year 2020). Libraries were made using the immunoSEQ multiplex PCR assay. TCRdb carries this immuneACCESS record with in-frame sequences only. Its versions omit some clonotypes, under half of them owing to an unresolved V gene in the studies checked, with the rest unexplained. The sample includes 170,000 or so clones, with around 87% observed a single time. Of the sample, around 13% falls within the top ten clones. Source material: peripheral blood. These receptors were taken from a woman aged 70-85 years with COVID-19, enrolled during active disease.

This sequence joins TRBV21-1 and TRBJ1-6. TRBV21-1 is recorded as a pseudogene. The CDR3 covers 15 residues. CDR3 residues: CASSKWSVDNSPLHF. CDR3 bases: TGTGCCAGCAGCAAATGGTCGGTTGATAATTCACCCCTCCACTTT.

The chain recombines TRBV27 with TRBJ2-7; TRBD1 agrees at 7 bases. The J segment lost 1 base and the V segment lost 3 bases, leaving 9 bases of the junction unmatched. Germline-derived CDR1 and CDR2 are MNHEY and SMNVEV (reference sequence). The CDR3 contains 16 residues. CDR3 DNA sequence: TGTGCCAGCAGTTTTTCGGGACAGTGGAGATCCTACGAGCAGTACTTC. Amino acids: CASSFSGQWRSYEQYF.

V and J are TRBV2 and TRBJ2-2; maybe TRBD1 (6 bases). The V and J ends lost 4 bases and 7 bases respectively, with 13 bases between them. The CDR3 covers 14 residues. Germline-derived CDR1 and CDR2 are SNHLY and FYNNEI. For the CDR3, the DNA is TGTGCCAGCAGTGCGCAGGGGTATAACGGGGAGCTGTTTTTT. Its translation: CASSAQGYNGELFF.

V gene TRBV6-5 combines with J gene TRBJ1-2; 7 bases line up with TRBD1. The CDR3 is 13 amino acids. CDR1 is MNHEY and CDR2 is SVGAGI in the germline V gene. The V gene end was trimmed by 6 bases and the J gene end by 5 bases; junction bases not matched to a gene: 6. The CDR3 is CASSRDSSYGYTF. The CDR3 DNA follows: TGTGCCAGCAGCCGGGACAGCTCTTATGGCTACACCTTC.

The chain links TRBV3-1 (or the pseudogene TRBV3-2) to TRBJ1-6; D remains unclear. CDR3 length: 14 amino acids. In germline, CDR1 is LGHDT, CDR2 YNNKEL (reference sequence). V was cut by 0 bases and J by 8 bases, with 8 bases left in between. This chain's CDR3 is CASSQDNSHSPLHF. For the CDR3, the DNA is TGTGCCAGCAGCCAAGATAACAGTCATTCACCCCTCCACTTT.

The chain is built from TRBV5-1 and TRBJ2-3; D is perhaps TRBD2 (6 bases). CDR3 length equals 16 residues. Trimming took 3 bases from V and 0 from J, leaving 14 bases between them. Per the germline V gene, CDR1 is SGHRS and CDR2 is YFSETQ. In nucleotides, the CDR3 is TGCGCCAGCAGCTGGGGATCCGGGACTAGCACAGATACGCAGTATTTT. Translation: CASSWGSGTSTDTQYF. Drawing the rest from reference TRBV5-1 and TRBJ2-3, the complete variable domain is KAGVTQTPRYLIKTRGQQVTLSCSPISGHRSVSWYQQTPGQGLQFLFEYFSETQRNKGNFPGRFSGRQFSNSRSEMNVSTLELGDSALYLCASSWGSGTSTDTQYFGPGTRLTVL.

J is TRBJ1-2 and V is TRBV28, with D tentatively TRBD1 (6 bases). This CDR3 is built from 14 residues. CDR1 and CDR2 from the germline V gene are MDHEN and SYDVKM. The V end lost 7 bases, the J end lost 8 bases, and 20 bases lay between the germline ends. Written as DNA, the CDR3 is TGTGCCAGCATCACTAGGGGGACCCTCGAGGGCTACACCTTC. As protein: CASITRGTLEGYTF.

The chain couples TRBV5-5 to TRBJ2-3; a weak D match, TRBD1 (5 bases). The V end was cut by 5 bases, the J end by 4 bases, with 17 bases between. The CDR3 spans 15 residues. In germline, CDR1 is SGHKS, CDR2 YYEKEE (reference sequence). The CDR3 here is CASRQGGKGADTQYF. The CDR3 DNA is TGTGCCAGCAGGCAGGGTGGAAAAGGCGCAGATACGCAGTATTTT.

The V gene is TRBV6-5, the J gene TRBJ1-1; 9 nucleotides align to TRBD1. The germline V gene encodes CDR1 MNHEY and CDR2 SVGAGI. The CDR3 extends over 13 amino acids. V was clipped by 6 bases and J by 4 bases; unmatched bases: 3. The CDR3 spells CASRGQGFTEAFF. The CDR3 DNA is TGTGCCAGCAGGGGACAGGGTTTCACTGAAGCTTTCTTT.

CDR3 DNA sequence: TGCGCCAGCAGCGAAAGTCTAGCGGGAGGTTACTCCTACAATGAGCAGTTCTTC. Translating it yields CASSESLAGGYSYNEQFF. The chain carries TRBV5-1 and TRBJ2-1; 11 bases align to TRBD2. This CDR3 contains 18 residues. With 4 bases clipped from V and 0 bases from J, the junction kept 9 bases outside the gene matches. Germline loops: CDR1 SGHRS, CDR2 YFSETQ.